The rows below give T cell receptor beta chains drawn from one sample of a study of cytomegalovirus exposure and HLA in healthy donors. Measured with immunoSEQ multiplex PCR; TCRdb has only the in-frame clones, and not every one. The sample includes around 65,000 clones, approximately 85% seen only once; the top ten take roughly 10%. Sequencing input: PBMCs. The origin of the receptors is a female donor in good health and CMV-seronegative. Both conserved end residues are part of each CDR3. Fields, in order: J gene, clone size, V gene, CDR3 protein. The size entry is marked missing in some rows and otherwise reads once, few, many or a size class.

TRBJ1-2,.,TRBV5-4,CASSLDQGVGGYTF
TRBJ2-1,.,TRBV7-6,CARGGRTSGGGSYNEQFF
TRBJ2-7,.,TRBV30,CAWSVSNYEQYF
TRBJ2-7,.,TRBV7-6,CASSYTSYEQYF
TRBJ1-1,.,TRBV7-9,CASSLDRANTEAFF
TRBJ2-2,once,TRBV4-1,CASRWGPDTGELFF
TRBJ1-2,few,TRBV15,CATSIGQGGYTF
TRBJ1-2,.,TRBV9,CASSVVEGSYGYTF
TRBJ2-5,.,TRBV15,CATSGGLVETQYF
TRBJ2-3,.,TRBV7-2,CASSSPGHSTDTQYF
TRBJ1-5,.,TRBV28,CASSTRTVVYQPQHF
TRBJ1-6,once,TRBV30,CAWAVGADSPLHF
TRBJ2-4,.,TRBV7-2,CASSVTSGRGDIQYF
TRBJ2-1,.,TRBV10-3,CAISESTSGPTNEQFF
TRBJ2-1,.,TRBV14,CASSQVATPGVIF
TRBJ1-2,few,TRBV9,CASSPGQLGGYTF
TRBJ2-7,.,TRBV11-1,CATPIEAGTPYEQYF
TRBJ2-6,.,TRBV5-4,CATWDRLSGANVLTF
TRBJ1-4,.,TRBV15,CATSRDTAGGYEKLFF
TRBJ1-3,.,TRBV10-2,CASRTSFSGNTIYF
TRBJ1-2,.,TRBV2,CASSETTIRHMGYTF
TRBJ2-1,.,TRBV9,CASSVLRATGGKDNEQFF
TRBJ2-7,.,TRBV11-3,CASSLESGPGYEQYF
TRBJ2-3,.,TRBV9,CASSVEGNTDTQYF
TRBJ2-3,.,TRBV7-3,CASSRQGYPTDTQYF
TRBJ1-2,.,TRBV15,CATSREQGLSYGYTF
TRBJ2-5,few,TRBV12-2,CASRFLTSVEDKETQYF
TRBJ2-3,.,TRBV2,CASSPPVGQRASTDTQYF
TRBJ2-1,once,TRBV6-5,CASSYRHTNSYNEQFF
TRBJ2-7,.,TRBV9,CASSGRDRGVYEQYF
TRBJ2-5,.,TRBV7-9,CASSLVATEQETQYF
TRBJ2-2,.,TRBV27,CASSLNRASTGELFF
TRBJ2-7,.,TRBV5-5,CASSLEWGGEQYF
TRBJ2-7,once,TRBV5-4,CASSLGQPSYEQYF
TRBJ1-1,.,TRBV2,CASKRDLGAFF
TRBJ1-6,.,TRBV9,CASGGQGMDSPLHF
TRBJ2-4,.,TRBV11-2,CASSLAGQGDSQYF
TRBJ2-4,.,TRBV9,CASSGGESDIQYF
TRBJ2-1,few,TRBV5-1,CASSLWGGLGSGEQFF
TRBJ2-1,.,TRBV28,CASSGGLAGGHEQFF
TRBJ1-5,.,TRBV6-1,CASSLLGGAGQPQHF
TRBJ2-5,.,TRBV2,CASSGVTVQETQYF
TRBJ2-2,few,TRBV12-5,CASGSNGSPFNTGELFF
TRBJ2-4,.,TRBV6-4,CASRPRYRGSRAKNIQYF
TRBJ1-1,.,TRBV7-9,CASSLELDTEAFF
TRBJ2-1,.,TRBV7-2,CASSFRGLQQFF
TRBJ2-7,few,TRBV6-1,CASRGQGPYEQYF
TRBJ1-2,.,TRBV5-1,CASSLVSANYGHTF
TRBJ1-2,.,TRBV6-5,CASSYTGAGYGYTF
TRBJ2-2,.,TRBV6-5,CASAGVRNTGELFF
TRBJ1-2,once,TRBV18,CASSPTGGGYGYTF
TRBJ1-6,.,TRBV23-1,CASSQIRGTPLHF
TRBJ1-3,.,TRBV9,CASSTPRQGTGNTIYF
TRBJ2-5,.,TRBV4-1,CASSQEAEETQYF